What follows is one TCR beta chain and its context. The TCR beta CDR3 regions underwent amplification from RNA transcripts. The first round was an RT-PCR with HTBI primers, and the second round was a multiplex PCR. MiXCR, applied by TCRdb to the multiplex PCR reads, yields one record per CDR3 protein. The sample lists about 1.2 million distinct CDR3 sequences, about 35% occurring once. The germline V gene has CDR1 SNHLY and CDR2 FYNNEI. The CDR3 has 16 amino acids. Trimming cost V 4 bases and J 4 bases; bases outside gene matches: 11. This record comes from a study of Graves' ophthalmopathy and Graves' hyperthyroidism. New diagnoses, under 2 months' duration, and ages 18 to 65 characterized the hyperthyroidism patients.

What was sequenced was peripheral blood or thyroid tissue (not recorded which). This sequence originates from an adult man with Graves' hyperthyroidism. The chain links TRBV2 to TRBJ1-2, with TRBD1 matching 8 bases. CDR3: CASSAYPQGAGYGYTF. DNA of the CDR3: TGTGCCAGCAGTGCTTACCCCCAGGGGGCCGGCTATGGCTACACCTTC.